The present TCR beta chain was sequenced within a study of blood T cell repertoires in COVID-19. As for the study in general: From T cells, B-cell-depleted T cells, or PBMCs came the material, which was cDNA or gDNA.

The CDR3 consists of 15 residues. V trimming: 3 bases; J trimming: 7 bases; junction bases outside the gene matches: 7. Germline CDR1 is SGDLS and CDR2 is YYNGEE. Clones were sequenced by immunoSEQ multiplex PCR, and TCRdb holds only the in-frame ones, with some missing. The data hold roughly 250,000 clones, with around 85% observed a single time. Sequenced material: PBMCs or T cells enriched from blood (not recorded which). The rearrangement joins TRBV9 to TRBJ1-4; TRBD1 agrees at 9 bases. This TCR came from a woman in her thirties or forties with acute COVID-19. The CDR3 coding sequence is TGTGCCAGCAGCGCCGGGGGACAGGGCGGTGAAAAACTGTTTTTT. The encoded protein is CASSAGGQGGEKLFF.